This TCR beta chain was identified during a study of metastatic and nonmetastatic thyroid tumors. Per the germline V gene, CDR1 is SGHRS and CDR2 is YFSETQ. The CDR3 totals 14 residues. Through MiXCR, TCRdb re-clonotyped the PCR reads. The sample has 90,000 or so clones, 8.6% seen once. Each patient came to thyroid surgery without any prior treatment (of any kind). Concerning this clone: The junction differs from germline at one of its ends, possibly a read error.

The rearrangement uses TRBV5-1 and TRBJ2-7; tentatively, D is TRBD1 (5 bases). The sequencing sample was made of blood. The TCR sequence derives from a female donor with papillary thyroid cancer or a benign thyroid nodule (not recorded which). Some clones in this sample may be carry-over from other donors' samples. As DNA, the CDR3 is TGCGCCAACAGCTTGCAGGGTATAGCATACGAGCAGTACTTC. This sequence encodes CANSLQGIAYEQYF.